This T cell receptor (beta chain) is from a study of T cell repertoires in cytomegalovirus infection. The wider study: CMV epitopes in the study were HLA-C-restricted (recently identified) and HLA-B-restricted (well studied). Indications came from public TCR beta signatures; they pointed to CMV infection and to a matching HLA type. Overall study findings and caveats: The ex vivo response was dominated by HLA-C-restricted CMV-specific TCR beta clonotypes. Individuals carrying CMV plus the relevant HLA were identified by cumulative frequency of public TCR beta families.

As regards this clonotype: As yet, its antigen is unknown.

TCRdb used MiXCR to reprocess the reads, holding one entry per CDR3 protein. The sample includes about 770,000 distinct CDR3 sequences, roughly 29% of them seen just once. The junction had 8 bases not matched to a gene; V was cut back by 4 bases and J by 0 bases. This CDR3 spans 16 amino acids. Germline CDR1 and CDR2: SGHRS and YFSETQ. Here the sequenced sample was cultured CD8+ T cells from PBMCs, taken from culture after CMV antigen stimulation. V gene TRBV5-1 combines with J gene TRBJ2-3; 7 bases line up with TRBD2. This receptor was obtained from a human donor in good health (CMV status not recorded). Some clones in this sample may be carry-over from other donors' samples. CDR3: CASSGEGLSSTDTQYF. As DNA, the CDR3 is TGCGCCAGCAGCGGGGAGGGACTCTCTAGCACAGATACGCAGTATTTT.